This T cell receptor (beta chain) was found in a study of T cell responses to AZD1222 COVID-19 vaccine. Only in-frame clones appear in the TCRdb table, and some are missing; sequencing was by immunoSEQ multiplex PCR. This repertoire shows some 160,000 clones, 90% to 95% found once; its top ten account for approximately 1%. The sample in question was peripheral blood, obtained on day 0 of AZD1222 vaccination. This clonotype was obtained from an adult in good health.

CDR3 bases: TGTGCCAGCAGCGCACGGCCAGGGCCACGTAGGAACACTGAAGCTTTCTTT. Amino acid sequence: CASSARPGPRRNTEAFF. The genes are TRBV14 and TRBJ1-1, with a possible D match to TRBD1 (5 bases). Germline V gene data show CDR1 as SGHDN and CDR2 as FVKESK. V was cut by 5 bases and J by 1 base, with 20 bases left in between. There are 17 residues in the CDR3.